Each of the 21 T cell receptor beta chains below was sequenced from the same sample in a study of CD8+CD57+ T cells in acquired aplastic anemia. Only patients with CD8+CD57+ cell expansion on flow cytometry were chosen for sequencing. TCR beta VDJ combinations and CDR3 sequences were profiled from genomic DNA. From the reads, TCRdb called clonotypes with MiXCR, one entry per CDR3 protein. The data hold some 150,000 distinct CDR3 sequences, with more than 45% observed a single time. What was sequenced was sorted CD4+, CD8+, or CD8+CD57+ T cells (not recorded which) from PBMCs. All receptors derive from a human donor with aplastic anemia.

The chain combines TRBV7-9 with TRBJ1-1; D ambiguous. Trimming removed 5 bases from V and 7 bases from J, with 8 bases in between. Germline values: CDR1 SEHNR, CDR2 FQNEAQ (reference sequence). The CDR3 contains 11 residues. Written as DNA, the CDR3 is TGTGCCAGCAGCGCAAACCTTGAAGCTTTCTTT. Its translation: CASSANLEAFF.

V and J are TRBV29-1 and TRBJ1-5, with D possibly being TRBD1 (6 bases). Trimming stripped 5 bases from V and 3 bases from J, with 8 bases between. Per the germline V gene, CDR1 is SQVTM and CDR2 is ANQGSEA. CDR3 length equals 12 residues. The CDR3 coding sequence is TGCAGCGTTACGGGGGCCAATCAGCCCCAGCATTTT. Translation: CSVTGANQPQHF.

This clonotype occurred many times. This chain uses TRBV7-8 with TRBJ2-7, with 7 bases identical to TRBD1. The CDR3 has 13 amino acids. From germline, CDR1 is SGHVS and CDR2 FQNEAQ. V was clipped by 1 base and J by 7 bases; unmatched bases: 4. CDR3 nucleotides: TGTGCCAGCAGCTTAGGGACAGGCGGGGAGCAGTACTTC. It is translated as CASSLGTGGEQYF.

At least ten counts were recorded for this clonotype. The CDR3 protein is CASSLGQGHNQPQHF. The CDR3 nucleotides are TGTGCCAGCAGCTTAGGACAGGGCCACAATCAGCCCCAGCATTTT. This chain uses TRBV7-2 with TRBJ1-5; 7 bases match TRBD1. Germline-derived CDR1 and CDR2 are SGHTA and FQGNSA. The V segment lost 1 base and the J segment 3 bases; nucleotides outside the gene matches: 3. The CDR3 loop spans 15 amino acids.

This clonotype has ten or more counts. V gene TRBV6-1 combines with J gene TRBJ1-5; 8 bases line up with TRBD1. Unmatched junction bases numbered 6, after V lost 4 bases and J lost 4 bases. The length of the CDR3 is 15 residues. The V gene's germline CDR1 is MNHNS and CDR2 SASEGT. Here the CDR3 DNA reads TGTGCCAGCAGTGTAGGGACAGGCCTTAATCAGCCCCAGCATTTT. Its protein is CASSVGTGLNQPQHF.

This clonotype was detected many times. The chain is built from TRBV6-1 and TRBJ2-3; 8 bases map to TRBD1. CDR3 size: 15 residues. Germline CDR1 reads MNHNS; CDR2 reads SASEGT. The J segment lost 2 bases and the V segment lost 6 bases, leaving 7 bases of the junction unmatched. In nucleotides, the CDR3 is TGTGCCAGCAGCCGGACAGGGCCCGACACAGATACGCAGTATTTT. Protein sequence: CASSRTGPDTDTQYF.

This sequence joins TRBV11-1 and TRBJ2-1, with D maybe TRBD2 (5 bases). Germline CDR1 reads SGHAT; CDR2 reads FQDESV (reference sequence). V shed 5 bases and J shed 9 bases, with 17 bases lying between them. CDR3 length: 14 amino acids. This CDR3 reads CASSRDLAPGEQFF. The CDR3 coding sequence is TGTGCCAGCAGCAGAGATTTAGCGCCCGGTGAGCAGTTCTTC.

This chain links TRBV20-1 with TRBJ2-7; 7 bases agree with TRBD1. From germline, CDR1 is DFQATT and CDR2 SNEGSKA (reference sequence). Germline trimming cut 3 bases from V and 2 bases from J; bases unmatched to any gene: 7. The CDR3 covers 14 residues. The chain's CDR3 is CSASLDRVAYEQYF. The CDR3 DNA reads as TGCAGTGCTAGCCTTGACAGGGTTGCCTACGAGCAGTACTTC.

Only one count was recorded for this clonotype. This may be a read error: a much more frequent sequence differs by one nucleotide. This likely comes from a read error, as the CDR3 has no conserved phenylalanine or tryptophan at its end. The V call is TRBV6-1, the J call TRBJ1-5; the D is unclear. This CDR3 comprises 13 residues. Between the trimmed V and J ends, which lost 7 bases and 2 bases, there was a span of 9 bases. Germline CDR1 and CDR2: MNHNS and SASEGT. The DNA of the CDR3 is TGTGCCAGCACTGTGGGTCGCAATCAGCCCCAGCATTCT. As protein: CASTVGRNQPQHS.

The CDR3 DNA reads TGTGCCAGCAACGAGGGTAGCAATGAAAAACTGTTTTTT. Amino acids: CASNEGSNEKLFF. The V call is TRBV2, the J call TRBJ1-4; D call uncertain. Germline V gene data show CDR1 as SNHLY and CDR2 as FYNNEI. The CDR3 runs 13 residues. V lost 7 bases and J 5 bases, leaving 11 bases between the germline ends.

This clonotype was recorded at least ten times. The rearrangement uses TRBV20-1 and TRBJ2-6; D unclear. Looked up from germline, CDR1 is DFQATT and CDR2 is SNEGSKA (reference sequence). The CDR3 sequence is 15 residues long. V lost 1 base and J 0 bases, leaving 7 bases between the germline ends. As DNA, the CDR3 is TGCAGTGCTAGAGCCTACCACTCTGGGGCCAACGTCCTGACTTTC. This encodes CSARAYHSGANVLTF.

This clonotype was picked up a small number of times. The rearrangement uses TRBV2 and TRBJ2-6; 7 bases map to TRBD1. J lost 2 bases, V lost 5 bases, and 12 bases had no gene match. The CDR3 length is 18 residues. Germline V gene lookup returns CDR1 SNHLY and CDR2 FYNNEI. The CDR3 protein is CASSPIGTALTGANVLTF. The CDR3, as DNA: TGTGCCAGCAGTCCGATTGGGACAGCTCTCACTGGGGCCAACGTCCTGACTTTC.

The chain couples TRBV7-9 to TRBJ2-7; TRBD2 matches at 7 bases. CDR1 is SEHNR and CDR2 is FQNEAQ in the germline V gene (reference sequence). The junction had 9 bases not matched to a gene; V was cut back by 11 bases and J by 5 bases. CDR3 length: 12 residues. The CDR3 protein is CACGRGLDEQYF. The CDR3 region has the DNA TGTGCCTGCGGGAGAGGGCTGGACGAGCAGTACTTC.

The rearrangement links TRBV29-1 to TRBJ2-7, with D unresolved. Trimming removed 5 bases from V and 3 bases from J, with 5 bases in between. This CDR3 comprises 10 residues. Germline loops: CDR1 SQVTM, CDR2 ANQGSEA. CDR3 DNA sequence: TGCAGCGTTAGGGACTACGAGCAGTACTTC. It specifies CSVRDYEQYF.

This chain links TRBV12-3 or TRBV12-4 with TRBJ2-7; D is unresolved. V was cut by 3 bases and J by 2 bases, with 11 bases left in between. The CDR3 runs 14 residues. DNA of the CDR3: TGTGCCAGCAGTTTTAGCCCTCCCCCCTACGAGCAGTACTTC. It encodes CASSFSPPPYEQYF.

This clonotype was found many times. This chain uses TRBV6-6 with TRBJ1-2; D unresolved. Trimming stripped 0 bases from V and 0 bases from J, with 8 bases between. The CDR3 is made up of 15 amino acids. Per germline, CDR1 MNHNY and CDR2 SVGAGI (reference sequence). The CDR3 coding sequence is TGTGCCAGCAGTTACTCAAGGGCAGCTAACTATGGCTACACCTTC. This gives the protein CASSYSRAANYGYTF.

This chain links TRBV5-6 with TRBJ2-7; TRBD2 matches at 11 bases. The CDR3 length is 13 residues. V shed 2 bases and J 7 bases; nucleotides not matched to a gene: 2. CDR1 and CDR2 from the germline V gene are SGHDT and YYEEEE. In DNA, the CDR3 is TGTGCCAGCAGCTTTAGCGGGAGGGGTGAGCAGTACTTC. It specifies CASSFSGRGEQYF.

As regards this clonotype: The final CDR3 position lacks the conserved phenylalanine or tryptophan, pointing to a likely read error. The chain is built from TRBV20-1 and TRBJ2-7, with D uncertain. Germline values: CDR1 DFQATT, CDR2 SNEGSKA (reference sequence). Trimming removed 3 bases from V and 3 bases from J, with 9 bases in between. The CDR3 extends over 12 amino acids. The CDR3: CSASLLDYEQYL. CDR3 bases: TGCAGTGCTAGCTTGCTAGACTACGAGCAGTACCTC.

This clonotype was counted ten times or more. The genes are TRBV6-1 and TRBJ1-1, with 7 bases aligning to TRBD1. Germline assignment: CDR1 MNHNS and CDR2 SASEGT. The V segment lost 6 bases and the J segment 0 bases; nucleotides outside the gene matches: 7. The CDR3 loop spans 15 amino acids. CDR3 sequence: CASSRTTGMNTEAFF. The CDR3 coding sequence is TGTGCCAGCAGCCGAACGACAGGGATGAACACTGAAGCTTTCTTT.

Regarding this clonotype: One junction end does not reproduce the germline sequence, and a read error may be involved. The rearrangement joins TRBV7-6 to TRBJ1-6; D is ambiguous. This CDR3 has 16 amino acids. The V gene's germline CDR1 is SGHVS and CDR2 FNYEAQ. In DNA form, the CDR3 reads TGTGCCAGCAGCTTAGGTGGCAGCGGGTTGGGCGCACCCTTCCACTTT. Translated: CASSLGGSGLGAPFHF.

This chain connects TRBV20-1 to TRBJ1-1; possible D gene TRBD1, 5 bases. The CDR3 consists of 13 residues. The germline gives CDR1 DFQATT, CDR2 SNEGSKA (reference sequence). The V end was cut by 3 bases, the J end by 4 bases, with 12 bases between. The CDR3 loop reads CSASQGTTTEAFF. The CDR3 DNA reads TGCAGTGCTAGCCAGGGAACAACCACTGAAGCTTTCTTT.